This T cell receptor (beta chain) came from a study of T cells in Graves' hyperthyroidism and ophthalmopathy. Study-wide results and limits: Ophthalmopathy cases were set apart from stable hyperthyroidism by a 13 V-J model.

V gave up 1 base and J gave up 3 bases, with 20 bases separating them. The CDR3 is 18 residues long. CDR1 and CDR2 (germline): SGHDT, YYEEEE. Amplified TCR beta CDR3 regions derived from RNA transcripts. First-round RT-PCR targeting the TCR CDR3 was performed with the HTBI primer set. TCRdb independently ran MiXCR on the multiplex PCR reads; one entry per CDR3 protein. In the table there are around 620,000 distinct CDR3 sequences, more than 45% of which are singletons. This clonotype was seen repeatedly, ten times or more. Its specificity is unknown. This chain uses TRBV5-6 with TRBJ1-5, with a tentative D call TRBD1 (6 bases). Material for sequencing was peripheral blood or thyroid tissue (not recorded which). The clonotype was recovered from an adult woman with Graves' disease, either hyperthyroidism or ophthalmopathy (not recorded which). The CDR3 is CASSLWVAWDMYNQPQHF. In DNA form, the CDR3 reads TGTGCCAGCAGCTTGTGGGTGGCGTGGGACATGTACAATCAGCCCCAGCATTTT.